Each of the 9 T cell receptor beta chains below was sequenced from the same sample in a study of T cell repertoires in cytomegalovirus infection. MiXCR, run by TCRdb on the reads, gives a single entry per CDR3 protein. Of about 460,000 distinct CDR3 sequences detected, roughly 12% appear once; the ten largest clones hold more than 8.5%. The specimen sequenced was PBMCs. These receptors were collected from a human donor in good health (CMV status not recorded). Some clones in this sample may be carry-over from other donors' samples.

This clonotype was picked up many times. This rearrangement joins TRBV5-5 to TRBJ2-4; no definite D call. This CDR3 spans 16 amino acids. V was cut by 0 bases and J by 6 bases, with 16 bases left in between. Germline V gene data show CDR1 as SGHKS and CDR2 as YYEKEE (reference sequence). The CDR3 is CASSLGSSDRLNIQYF. CDR3 nucleotides: TGTGCCAGCAGCTTGGGCTCAAGCGATCGCCTAAACATTCAGTACTTC. The full variable domain, with the rest looked up from reference TRBV5-5 and TRBJ2-4, is DAGVTQSPTHLIKTRGQQVTLRCSPISGHKSVSWYQQVLGQGPQFIFQYYEKEERGRGNFPDRFSARQFPNYSSELNVNALLLGDSALYLCASSLGSSDRLNIQYFGAGTRLSVL.

This clonotype was found many times. The chain uses TRBV6-2 or TRBV6-3 and TRBJ2-1; D remains unclear. Germline V gives CDR1 MNHEY, CDR2 SVGEGT. V shed 2 bases and J shed 8 bases, with 16 bases lying between them. The CDR3 sequence is 15 residues long. Written as DNA, the CDR3 is TGTGCCAGCAGTTACCCGTCAGTCTCCTTAGATGAGCAGTTCTTC. Translation gives CASSYPSVSLDEQFF.

For the CDR3, the DNA is TGTGCCAGCAGTCCGGGACTCACAAGCACAGATACGCAGTATTTT. Amino acid sequence: CASSPGLTSTDTQYF. The chain has TRBV6-4 and TRBJ2-3, with a possible D match to TRBD2 (6 bases). The CDR3 totals 15 residues. Looked up from germline, CDR1 is MRHNA and CDR2 is SNTAGT. V lost 5 bases, J lost 0 bases, and 12 bases lay in between.

This clonotype has at least ten counts. DNA of the CDR3: TGTGCCAGCAGTGAAATGGTGGTTGCAGGGGAGGGGGAAGCTTTCTTT. Translation gives CASSEMVVAGEGEAFF. V is TRBV6-1 and J is TRBJ1-1; a possible D gene is TRBD1 (6 bases). Germline values: CDR1 MNHNS, CDR2 SASEGT. This CDR3 comprises 16 residues. The V end lost 2 bases, the J end lost 8 bases, and 21 bases lay between the germline ends.

This clonotype was seen at least ten times. This sequence joins TRBV28 and TRBJ2-5; D possibly matches TRBD1 or TRBD2 (5 bases each). Deletions cut 3 bases from V and 4 bases from J, with 24 bases between. The CDR3 is made up of 18 amino acids. Germline V gene sequence: CDR1 MDHEN, CDR2 SYDVKM. The CDR3 DNA follows: TGTGCCAGCAGTTTTTCTTTGGGGGATCTATCTTCCTTAGAGACCCAGTACTTC. It specifies CASSFSLGDLSSLETQYF.

This clonotype has a count of ten or more. The CDR3 is CASSLTLWGDTQYF. In DNA, the CDR3 is TGTGCCAGCAGCCTGACCCTCTGGGGAGATACGCAGTATTTT. The rearrangement joins TRBV7-2 to TRBJ2-3; no clear D. The CDR3 contains 14 residues. V was trimmed by 5 bases and J by 5 bases, leaving 14 bases between them. Germline values: CDR1 SGHTA, CDR2 FQGNSA.

The sample holds many counts of this clonotype. The V call is TRBV24-1, the J call TRBJ2-1, with 12 bases identical to TRBD2. Looked up from germline, CDR1 is KGHDR and CDR2 is SFDVKD. CDR3 size: 17 residues. V gave up 3 bases and J gave up 8 bases; unmatched junction bases: 10. The CDR3, as DNA: TGTGCCACCAGTGATGGGCTGACTAGCGGGAGAACGTATGAGCAGTTCTTC. Its translation is CATSDGLTSGRTYEQFF.

This clonotype was observed a handful of times. CDR3 in DNA: TGCAGCGTTGTGGGGACGGATAGCAATCAGCCCCAGCATTTT. This gives the protein CSVVGTDSNQPQHF. This chain uses TRBV29-1 with TRBJ1-5; TRBD1 is a possible D gene (5 bases). Trimming took off 4 bases at V and 0 bases at J, with 10 bases between the two ends. CDR3 length: 14 residues. Germline CDR1 reads SQVTM; CDR2 reads ANQGSEA.

V usage is TRBV3-1 and J usage is TRBJ2-7; D is undetermined. The CDR3 is made up of 14 amino acids. In germline, CDR1 is LGHDT, CDR2 YNNKEL (reference sequence). Trimming pared 0 bases from V and 3 bases from J, leaving 9 bases between. The CDR3 reads CASSQDRSRYEQYF. The CDR3 DNA reads TGTGCCAGCAGCCAAGATCGGTCGCGCTACGAGCAGTACTTC.